The TCR beta chain described here comes from a study of T-cell reconstitution after alpha-beta-depleted transplantation in children (dated by TCRdb to 2016 to 2017). A note on the overall study: Using TCR repertoire profiling, the study quantitatively followed how T-cell immune reconstitution unfolded in children after TCRalphabeta/CD19-depleted allogeneic hematopoietic cell transplantation. Points the paper makes about the study in general: Over the following months the frequencies of hyperexpanded clones went down, and after one year T-cell counts and TCRbeta diversity were mostly credited to newly produced T cells. The high TCRbeta diversity at day 60 in some patients was ascribed to recipient T cells and intrathymic progenitors that had survived conditioning. The apparently early recovery of alphabetaT-cell counts about two months after transplant reportedly depended on only several hundred rapidly expanded clones that came from non-depleted graft cells.

A distance of 13 bases separates the germline ends of V and J, which lose 6 bases and 4 bases respectively. Its CDR3 holds 13 amino acids, cysteine through phenylalanine. The retained sequence is limited to the CDR3, 39 bases, with the frame set at the first base. For CDR1 and CDR2, the germline V gene (reference sequence) lists WNHNN and SYGVQD. This clonotype came up many times. Its target antigen remains unknown. Base qualities were left out, and no much larger clone turns up one base away. The treatment or condition label, read with the paper, signifies: allogeneic hematopoietic cell transplantation with graft depleted of TCRalphabeta T cells and CD19 B cells. The children who served as transplant recipients had been given grafts of TCRalphabeta/CD19-depleted allogeneic hematopoietic cells. Library creation used PCR. TCRdb names Illumina HiSeq 2500 as the instrument used. TCR library preparation used molecular barcoding, with unique molecular identifiers applied to normalize quantification of the TCRbeta repertoire. TCRdb reran the public reads through fastp at Q25 and MiXCR, keeping productive beta chains. Every distinct CDR3 protein forms one entry, paired with its most common genes and DNA. For this sample there are about 200,000 distinct CDR3 sequences; roughly 6.6% appear just once. Just over 5.5% of the sample lies in the top ten.

The TCR originated in a boy aged 2 to 9 with acute lymphoblastic leukemia, due to receive a stem cell transplant. This receptor chain uses TRBV10-1 and TRBJ2-7; the D gene is not confidently resolved. The input for sequencing was PBMCs, taken before TCRalphabeta/CD19-depleted stem cell transplant. The CDR3 sequence is CASSDLKEYEQYF. The DNA is as follows: TGCGCCAGCAGCGATCTAAAGGAATACGAGCAGTACTTC.